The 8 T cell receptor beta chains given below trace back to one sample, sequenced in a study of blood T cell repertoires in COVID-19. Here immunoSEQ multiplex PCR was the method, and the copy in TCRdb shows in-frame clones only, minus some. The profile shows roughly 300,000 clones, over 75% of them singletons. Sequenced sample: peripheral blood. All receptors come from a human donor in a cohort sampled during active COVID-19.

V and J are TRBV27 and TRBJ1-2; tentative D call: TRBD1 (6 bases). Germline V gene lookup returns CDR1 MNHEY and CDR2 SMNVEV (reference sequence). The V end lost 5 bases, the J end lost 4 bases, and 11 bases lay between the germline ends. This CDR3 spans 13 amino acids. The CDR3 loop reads CASSIGGVYGYTF. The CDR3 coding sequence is TGTGCCAGCAGTATAGGGGGTGTCTATGGCTACACCTTC.

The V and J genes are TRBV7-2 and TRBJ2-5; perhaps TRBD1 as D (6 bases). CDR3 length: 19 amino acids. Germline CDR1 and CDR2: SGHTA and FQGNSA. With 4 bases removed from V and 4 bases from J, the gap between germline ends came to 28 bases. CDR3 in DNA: TGTGCCAGCAGCTCAAGGAGACAGGACCTCGTATTTGGGGGAGAGACCCAGTACTTC. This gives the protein CASSSRRQDLVFGGETQYF.

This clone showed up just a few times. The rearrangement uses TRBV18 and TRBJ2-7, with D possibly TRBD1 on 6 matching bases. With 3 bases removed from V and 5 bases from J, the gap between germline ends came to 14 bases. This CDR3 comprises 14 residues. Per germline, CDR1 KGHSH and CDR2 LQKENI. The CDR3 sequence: CASSPNRAENEQYF. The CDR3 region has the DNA TGTGCCAGCTCACCTAACAGGGCTGAGAACGAGCAGTACTTC.

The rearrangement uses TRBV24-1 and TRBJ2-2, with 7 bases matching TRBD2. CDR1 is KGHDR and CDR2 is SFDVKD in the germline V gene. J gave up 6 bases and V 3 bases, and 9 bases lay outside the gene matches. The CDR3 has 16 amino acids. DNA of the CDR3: TGTGCCACCAGTGATCCTAGCGGAGGTTCGTCCGGGGAGCTGTTTTTT. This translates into CATSDPSGGSSGELFF.

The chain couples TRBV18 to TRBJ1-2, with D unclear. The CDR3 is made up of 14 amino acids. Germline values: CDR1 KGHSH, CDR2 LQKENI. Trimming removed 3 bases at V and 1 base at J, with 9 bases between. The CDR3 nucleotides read TGTGCCAGCTCACCTGCGGGCGATAACTATGGCTACACCTTC. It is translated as CASSPAGDNYGYTF.

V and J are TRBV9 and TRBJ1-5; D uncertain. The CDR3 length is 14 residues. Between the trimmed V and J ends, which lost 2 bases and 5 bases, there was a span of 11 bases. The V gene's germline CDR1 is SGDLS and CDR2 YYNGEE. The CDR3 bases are TGTGCCAGCAGCGTTTCGCCTCGCGATCAGCCCCAGCATTTT. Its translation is CASSVSPRDQPQHF.

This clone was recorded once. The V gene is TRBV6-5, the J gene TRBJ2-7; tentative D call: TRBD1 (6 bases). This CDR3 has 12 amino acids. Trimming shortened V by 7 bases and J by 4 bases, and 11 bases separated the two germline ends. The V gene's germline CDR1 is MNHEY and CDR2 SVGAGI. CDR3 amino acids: CASTTGQYEQYF. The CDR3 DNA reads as TGTGCCAGCACCACAGGGCAGTACGAGCAGTACTTC.

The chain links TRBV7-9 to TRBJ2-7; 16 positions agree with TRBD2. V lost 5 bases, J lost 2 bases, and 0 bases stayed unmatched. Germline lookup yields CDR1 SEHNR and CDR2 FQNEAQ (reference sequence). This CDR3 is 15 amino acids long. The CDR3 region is CASSGTSGRAYEQYF. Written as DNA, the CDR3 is TGTGCCAGCAGCGGGACTAGCGGGAGGGCCTACGAGCAGTACTTC.